The 5 T cell receptor beta chains below come from one sample, sequenced in a study of OX40 agonist ivuxolimab in advanced cancers. Some clones are missing from TCRdb's copy, which holds only in-frame ones; the method was immunoSEQ multiplex PCR. Of about 44,000 clones detected, 85% to 90% appear once; the ten largest clones hold roughly 48%. The material sequenced was CD4+ or CD8+ T cells sorted from blood, taken in a trial of the OX40 agonist ivuxolimab. These receptors all stem from an adult with an advanced solid tumor such as melanoma, head and neck, liver or kidney cancer.

This clone has only a few counts. The V call is TRBV21-1, the J call TRBJ1-5; the tabulated D call, TRBD1, remains unverified against the DNA. TRBV21-1 is listed as a pseudogene. The length of the CDR3 is 16 residues. CDR3 region: CASSEGVGICNQPQHF. As DNA, the CDR3 is TGTGCCAGCAGTGAAGGGGTTGGAATTTGCAATCAGCCCCAGCATTTT.

V is TRBV4-3 and J is TRBJ2-7; 10 bases are a match to TRBD1. The germline gives CDR1 LGHNA, CDR2 YSLEER. V gave up 0 bases and J gave up 3 bases; unmatched junction bases: 2. This CDR3 comprises 15 residues. For the CDR3, the DNA is TGCGCCAGCAGCCAAGATAGGACAGGGGGCTACGAGCAGTACTTC. This sequence encodes CASSQDRTGGYEQYF.

The genes are TRBV7-6 and TRBJ2-5; 8 nucleotides agree with TRBD2. The germline V gene encodes CDR1 SGHVS and CDR2 FNYEAQ. The V segment lost 1 base and the J segment 4 bases; nucleotides outside the gene matches: 8. This CDR3 has 16 amino acids. The CDR3 sequence: CASSLGAGLAAETQYF. The CDR3 region has the DNA TGTGCCAGCAGCTTAGGGGCCGGACTAGCCGCAGAGACCCAGTACTTC.

The chain combines TRBV27 with TRBJ1-6; 7 bases line up with TRBD1. CDR1 and CDR2 from the germline V gene are MNHEY and SMNVEV (reference sequence). With 5 bases clipped from V and 0 bases from J, the junction kept 4 bases outside the gene matches. The CDR3 runs to 16 residues. The CDR3 DNA reads as TGTGCCAGCAGTCCTACAGGGGACTCCTATAATTCACCCCTCCACTTT. Amino acid sequence: CASSPTGDSYNSPLHF.

The V and J genes are TRBV28 and TRBJ2-2, with D possibly matching TRBD1 (5 bases). V was cut by 3 bases and J by 1 base, with 12 bases left in between. CDR3 length: 16 amino acids. The germline V gene has CDR1 MDHEN and CDR2 SYDVKM. This CDR3 is CASSFIGRENTGELFF. CDR3 in DNA: TGTGCCAGCAGTTTTATTGGCAGGGAGAACACCGGGGAGCTGTTTTTT.